This T cell receptor (beta chain) derives from a study of beta chain features in type 1 diabetes. Study results and limitations: Small HLA sub-analyses could not settle whether HLA shapes TCRB rearrangement. Shortening of TCRB CDR3s, moderate but significant, appeared in all four CD4+ subsets of Type 1 diabetes patients.

Expressed TCRB transcripts were sequenced because the isolated RNA had all been reverse transcribed beforehand. Profiled with immunoSEQ multiplex PCR; TCRdb holds only in-frame clones, not every one. The sample comprises 300,000 to 350,000 clones, around a fifth of which are singletons, and 0.044% rests with the top ten. On this clone: The antigen is undetermined.

By way of CD45RO/CCR7/CD25/CD127/CD95/CD27, the CD4+ regulatory, stem cell-like memory, central memory and naive cells were sorted. The source of this sequence is a woman under 30 in good health. The source material was naive CD4+ T cells from blood.

The CDR3 sequence: CASSQARLGGVLSETQYF. The CDR3 DNA reads TGCGCCAGCAGCCAAGCTAGGCTAGGGGGGGTGTTGTCGGAGACCCAGTACTTC. The chain employs TRBV4-3 and TRBJ2-5; TRBD2 is a possible D gene (7 bases). The V gene's germline CDR1 is LGHNA and CDR2 YSLEER. This CDR3 has 18 residues. Between the trimmed V and J ends, which lost 1 base and 5 bases, there was a span of 23 bases.